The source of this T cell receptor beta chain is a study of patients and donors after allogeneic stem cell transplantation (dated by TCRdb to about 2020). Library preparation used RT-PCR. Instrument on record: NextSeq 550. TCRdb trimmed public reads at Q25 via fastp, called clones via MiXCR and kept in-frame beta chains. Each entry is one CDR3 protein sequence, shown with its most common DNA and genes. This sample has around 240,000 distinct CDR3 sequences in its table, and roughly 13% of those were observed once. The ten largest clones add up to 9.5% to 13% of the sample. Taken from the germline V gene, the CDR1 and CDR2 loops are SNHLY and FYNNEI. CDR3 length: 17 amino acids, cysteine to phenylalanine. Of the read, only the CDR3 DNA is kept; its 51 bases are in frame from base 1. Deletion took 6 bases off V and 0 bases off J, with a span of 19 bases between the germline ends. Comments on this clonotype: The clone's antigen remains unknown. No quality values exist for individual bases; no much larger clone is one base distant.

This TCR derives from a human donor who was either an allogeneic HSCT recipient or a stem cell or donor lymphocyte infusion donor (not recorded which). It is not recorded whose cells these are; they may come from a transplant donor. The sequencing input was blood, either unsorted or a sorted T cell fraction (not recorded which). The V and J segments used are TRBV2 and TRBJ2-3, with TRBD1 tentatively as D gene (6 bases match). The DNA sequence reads TGTGCCAGCAGCCCTATCAGACAGGCCGATAGCACAGATACGCAGTATTTT. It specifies CASSPIRQADSTDTQYF.